Sequencing of this T cell receptor (beta chain) was carried out in a study of T cell repertoires in cytomegalovirus infection. Findings of the study overall: The study identified carriers of CMV plus the relevant HLA from cumulative public TCR beta family frequency.

Each CDR3 protein gets one entry after TCRdb re-called the reads with MiXCR. The data show 500,000 to 600,000 distinct CDR3 sequences, 15% to 20% seen once. This clonotype occurred many times. Its antigen remains unknown. V gave up 1 base and J gave up 3 bases; unmatched junction bases: 4. Germline-derived CDR1 and CDR2 are MNHNS and SASEGT. CDR3 length: 15 amino acids. This clonotype was sampled from a human donor in good health (CMV status not recorded). Some clones in this sample may be carry-over from other donors' samples. The sequencing sample was made of CD8+ T cells from PBMCs. This chain links TRBV6-1 with TRBJ2-7, with 9 nucleotides matching TRBD2. The CDR3 is CASSEVAGVYYEQYF. Here the CDR3 DNA reads TGTGCCAGCAGTGAAGTAGCGGGGGTTTACTACGAGCAGTACTTC.